Listed below are T cell receptor beta chains from one sample, sequenced in a study of cytomegalovirus exposure and HLA in healthy donors. TCRdb keeps only in-frame clones here, not all; method: immunoSEQ multiplex PCR. The sample has 200,000 to 250,000 clones, 70% to 85% seen once. The material sequenced was PBMCs. The receptor set was obtained from a girl aged 2 to 10 in good health and CMV-seronegative. CDR3s include the opening cysteine and the closing phenylalanine or tryptophan. Each record gives: clone size, D gene, V gene, J gene, CDR3 DNA, CDR3 protein. The D gene is left open where the match is weak. Clone size is shown for a subset of rows, as once, few, many or a class of expanded clone.

>few|.|TRBV9|TRBJ2-2
TGTGCCAGCAGCTCTTACGGGGAGCTGTTTTTT
CASSSYGELFF
>.|.|TRBV19|TRBJ1-2
TGTGCCAGTAGTTATGGGGAGTCGGGGGTATATGGCTACACCTTC
CASSYGESGVYGYTF
>.|.|TRBV5-1|TRBJ1-4
TGCGCCAGCAGCTTGGGACAGTTTAATGAAAAACTGTTTTTT
CASSLGQFNEKLFF
>few|.|TRBV6-5|TRBJ1-1
TGTGCCAGCAGTTACTCGGGCGAGTGGGTTGAAGCTTTCTTT
CASSYSGEWVEAFF
>.|TRBD1|TRBV6-5|TRBJ2-6
TGTGCCAGCAGTAGACAGGGAGGGGCCAACGTCCTGACTTTC
CASSRQGGANVLTF
>.|TRBD1|TRBV7-9|TRBJ1-2
TGTGCCAGCAGCTTCAACCCAGGGGGCCGTGGTGGCTGCACCTTC
CASSFNPGGRGGCTF
>.|.|TRBV7-8|TRBJ2-2
TGTGCCAGCAGCCCAAGCAGGGTACAAGCCGGGGAGCTGTTTTTT
CASSPSRVQAGELFF
>.|TRBD1|TRBV18|TRBJ2-5
TGTGCCAGCTCACTGGGGACAGGAGGATGGAAGACCCAGTACTTC
CASSLGTGGWKTQYF
>.|TRBD1|TRBV5-1|TRBJ1-1
TGCGCCAGCAGCTTGGCCGACAGGGGGCTCACTGAAGCTTTCTTT
CASSLADRGLTEAFF
>.|TRBD1|TRBV5-1|TRBJ2-5
TGCGCCAGCAGCCCAGTTGGGACAGTGCGGGAAGAGACCCAGTACTTC
CASSPVGTVREETQYF
>once|.|TRBV7-9|TRBJ1-1
TGTGCCAGCCGAAACGGGGGGCACATTTACACTGAAGCTTTCTTT
CASRNGGHIYTEAFF
>.|TRBD1|TRBV5-4|TRBJ2-1
TGTGCCAGCAGCCTACAGGGGTACGTTCCTTACAATGAGCAGTTCTTC
CASSLQGYVPYNEQFF
>.|TRBD2|TRBV29-1|TRBJ2-1
TGCAGCGGTGGGAAGCTAGCGGGGGTATACAATGAGCAGTTCTTC
CSGGKLAGVYNEQFF
>once|.|TRBV19|TRBJ2-7
TGTGCCAGTAGTATAGAGGGGGGATCCTACGAGCAGTACTTC
CASSIEGGSYEQYF
>.|TRBD2|TRBV4-1|TRBJ2-1
TGCGCCAGCAGCCTGCGTAGCGGGGGGGTCTATGAGCAGTTCTTC
CASSLRSGGVYEQFF
>.|TRBD1|TRBV19|TRBJ1-6
TGTGCCAGTAGCGACAGGGTATTTTATAATTCACCCCTCCACTTT
CASSDRVFYNSPLHF
>once|.|TRBV4-1|TRBJ1-1
TGCGCCAGCAGCCAATCACAGACGTTCATGAACACTGAAGCTTTCTTT
CASSQSQTFMNTEAFF
>once|TRBD1|TRBV27|TRBJ1-4
TGTGCCAGCAGTCGGACAGGAAGAACCGCAACTAATGAAAAACTGTTTTTT
CASSRTGRTATNEKLFF
>.|.|TRBV7-9|TRBJ1-1
TGTGCCAGCAGCCCCCAAATCGGGGGGAACACTGAAGCTTTCTTT
CASSPQIGGNTEAFF
>.|TRBD1|TRBV6-1|TRBJ2-2
TGTGCCAGCAGGAGCGGGGACAGGGACACCGGGGAGCTGTTTTTT
CASRSGDRDTGELFF
>.|.|TRBV5-6|TRBJ2-7
TGTGCCAGCAGTTCATACTCCCGAAACTCCTACGAGCAGTACTTC
CASSSYSRNSYEQYF
>.|TRBD1|TRBV6-1|TRBJ2-5
TGTGCCAGCAGTGAGGGTTTCGGGACAGGTTCGGAGACCCAGTACTTC
CASSEGFGTGSETQYF
>.|.|TRBV5-5|TRBJ2-3
TGTGCCAGCAGCTTATCAACAGATACGCAGTATTTT
CASSLSTDTQYF
>.|TRBD1|TRBV4-1|TRBJ1-2
TGCGCCAGCAGCCACACCACAGGGGGCTATGGCTACACCTTC
CASSHTTGGYGYTF
>once|TRBD2|TRBV29-1|TRBJ2-7
TGCAGCGTTGCGGGGACTAGCGGAACCACTGGCGAGCAGTACTTC
CSVAGTSGTTGEQYF
>.|.|TRBV7-9|TRBJ1-4
TGTGCCAGCAGCACAGGAATTGCAACTAATGAAAAACTGTTTTTT
CASSTGIATNEKLFF
>.|.|TRBV10-3|TRBJ2-7
TGTGCCATCAGTGAGTCAGAGTTTTACGAGCAGTACTTC
CAISESEFYEQYF
>.|TRBD1|TRBV5-1|TRBJ2-7
TGCGCCAGCATTGGGACAGCGGATAACGAGCAGTACTTC
CASIGTADNEQYF
>.|.|TRBV5-5|TRBJ1-2
TGTGCCAGCAGCTTACTTGGAGCGAACTATGGCTACACCTTC
CASSLLGANYGYTF
>.|TRBD1|TRBV18|TRBJ1-4
TGTGCCAGCTCACCACCTGGGACAGGGTTTTCTATAAATGAAAAACTGTTTTTT
CASSPPGTGFSINEKLFF
>few|TRBD2|TRBV4-1|TRBJ2-1
TGCGCCAGCAGCCCGGGACTAGCGGGGGGGCTATCCTACAATGAGCAGTTCTTC
CASSPGLAGGLSYNEQFF
>.|.|TRBV2|TRBJ1-6
TGTGCCAGCAGTGACCTACCGAATTCACCCCTCCACTTT
CASSDLPNSPLHF
>once|.|TRBV9|TRBJ1-4
TGTGCCAGCAGCGGGGCTTCGCTGACTAATGAAAAACTGTTTTTT
CASSGASLTNEKLFF
>.|TRBD1|TRBV15|TRBJ1-2
TGTGCCACCAGCAGACCACTCCCGGGACAGCACTATGGCTACACCTTC
CATSRPLPGQHYGYTF
>.|TRBD1|TRBV30|TRBJ1-1
TGTGCCTGGAGTGTAGGGGGGACAGCTGAAGCTTTCTTT
CAWSVGGTAEAFF
>.|TRBD1|TRBV25-1|TRBJ1-2
TGTGCCAGTTCCCGGACAGGGGGCGGACAAGCTAACTATGGCTACACCTTC
CASSRTGGGQANYGYTF
>once|.|TRBV6-1|TRBJ1-2
TGTGCCAGCACTGAGGAGACAGTTTCCTTC
CASTEETVSF
>.|.|TRBV19|TRBJ1-1
TGTGCCAGTAGTAAGGCAGGGGTAGTGACTGAAGCTTTCTTT
CASSKAGVVTEAFF
>.|.|TRBV30|TRBJ2-1
TGTGCCTGGAGTGTAATGACCAGCGGAGACAATGAGCAGTTCTTC
CAWSVMTSGDNEQFF